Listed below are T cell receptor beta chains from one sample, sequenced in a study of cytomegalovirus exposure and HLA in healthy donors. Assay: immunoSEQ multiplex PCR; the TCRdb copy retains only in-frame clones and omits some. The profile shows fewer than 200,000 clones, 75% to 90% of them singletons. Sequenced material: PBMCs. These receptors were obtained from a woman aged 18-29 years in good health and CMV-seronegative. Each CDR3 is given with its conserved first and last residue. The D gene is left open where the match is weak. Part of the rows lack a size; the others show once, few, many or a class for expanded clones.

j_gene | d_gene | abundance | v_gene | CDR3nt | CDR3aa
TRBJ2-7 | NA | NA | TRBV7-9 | TGTGCCAGCGGATTCGACAGCCCCGAGCAGTACTTC | CASGFDSPEQYF
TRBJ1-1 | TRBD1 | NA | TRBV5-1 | TGCGCCAGCAGCCCTATGGACAGGGAGATAGCTTTCTTT | CASSPMDREIAFF
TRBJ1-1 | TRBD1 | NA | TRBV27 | TGTGCCAGTAGACAGGGGGCGCATTATGAAGCTTTCTTT | CASRQGAHYEAFF
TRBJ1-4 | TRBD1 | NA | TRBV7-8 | TGTGCCAGCACCGGGACAGGGAAAGAAAAACTGTTTTTT | CASTGTGKEKLFF
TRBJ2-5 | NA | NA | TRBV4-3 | TGCGCCAGCAGCCGGACTACACAGGGGCGCGAGACCCAGTACTTC | CASSRTTQGRETQYF
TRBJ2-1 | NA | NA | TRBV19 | TGTGCCAGTAGTATAGAAGCCTACGGTGAGCAGTTCTTC | CASSIEAYGEQFF
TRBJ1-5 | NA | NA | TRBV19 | TGTGCCAGTAGTATAGACCCAGGACAGTCCAATCAGCCCCAGCATTTT | CASSIDPGQSNQPQHF
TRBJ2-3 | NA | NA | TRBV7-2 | TGTGCCAGCAGCTCCAGACACTCTAGCACAGATACGCAGTATTTT | CASSSRHSSTDTQYF
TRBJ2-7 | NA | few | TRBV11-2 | TGTGCCAGCAGCTTAGACAGGGACTCCGAGCAGTACTTC | CASSLDRDSEQYF
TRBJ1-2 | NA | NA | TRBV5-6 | TGTGCCAGCAGCTTTGGACAGCCCTATGGCTACACCTTC | CASSFGQPYGYTF
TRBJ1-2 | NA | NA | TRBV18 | TGTGCCAGCTCCTCCCAGGGGCCCGACGGCGATGGCTACACCTTC | CASSSQGPDGDGYTF
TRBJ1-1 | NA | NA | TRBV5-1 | TGCGCCAGCACCTTCACTACGAACACTGAAGCTTTCTTT | CASTFTTNTEAFF
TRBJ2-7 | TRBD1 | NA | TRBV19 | TGTGCCAGTAGTCCCATGACAGGGGGCTCCTACGAGCAGTACTTC | CASSPMTGGSYEQYF
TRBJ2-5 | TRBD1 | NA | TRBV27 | TGTGCCAGCAGTTTATTTCCCGGGACAGCTGGGGAAGAGACCCAGTACTTC | CASSLFPGTAGEETQYF
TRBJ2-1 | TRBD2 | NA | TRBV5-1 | TGCGCCAGCAGCTTGCGGGGACTAGCGGGAGTTCATGAGCAGTTCTTC | CASSLRGLAGVHEQFF
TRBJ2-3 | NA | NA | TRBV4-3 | TGCGCCAGCAGCCAAGAGGACTGGGCAGATACGCAGTATTTT | CASSQEDWADTQYF
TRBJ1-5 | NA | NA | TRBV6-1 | TGTGCCAGCAGTGAATGGGGAGGTCAGCCCCAGCATTTT | CASSEWGGQPQHF
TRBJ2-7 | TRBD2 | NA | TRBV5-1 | TGCGCCAGCAGCCGGACTAGCGGGAGGTGGTACGAGCAGTACTTC | CASSRTSGRWYEQYF
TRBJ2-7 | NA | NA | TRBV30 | TGTGCCTGGAGTCGGAGTAGGACATTCGAGCAGTACTTC | CAWSRSRTFEQYF
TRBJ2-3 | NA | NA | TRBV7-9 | TGTGCCAGCAGCTTCGACAGTATAACCACAGATACGCAGTATTTT | CASSFDSITTDTQYF
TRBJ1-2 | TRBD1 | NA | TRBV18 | TGTGCCAGCTCACCTGGACAGGGAGGGGGCTATGGCTACACCTTC | CASSPGQGGGYGYTF
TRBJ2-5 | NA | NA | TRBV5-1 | TGCGCCAGCAGCTTGGAAGGGATTTACAGGGAGACCCAGTACTTC | CASSLEGIYRETQYF
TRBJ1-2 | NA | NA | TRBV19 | TGTGCCAGTAGCGAGAGACCCTCTAGGGGGTATGGCTACACCTTC | CASSERPSRGYGYTF
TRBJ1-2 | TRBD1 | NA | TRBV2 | TGTGCCAGCAGACCCAAGACAGGGCACTATGGCTACACCTTC | CASRPKTGHYGYTF
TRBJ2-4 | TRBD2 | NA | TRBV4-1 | TGCGCCAGCAGCCAAACGGCGCGGGAGGGGGGCAAAAACATTCAGTACTTC | CASSQTAREGGKNIQYF
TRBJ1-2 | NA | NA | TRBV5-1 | TGCGCCAGCAGCTATATTTTGTTCGGGTCGTATGGCTACACCTTC | CASSYILFGSYGYTF
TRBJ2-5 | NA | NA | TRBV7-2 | TGTGCCAGCAGCTACGAGACGGGGACCCAGTACTTC | CASSYETGTQYF
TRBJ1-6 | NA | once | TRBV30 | TGTGCCTGGAGCTTTTCAGGGGCCCTTAATTCACCCCTCCACTTT | CAWSFSGALNSPLHF
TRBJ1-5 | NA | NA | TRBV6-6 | TGTGCCAGCAGTTACGCAGGGTTTCTACAGCCCCAGCATTTT | CASSYAGFLQPQHF
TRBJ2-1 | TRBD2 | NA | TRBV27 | TGTGCCAGCAGTTTGGGGGGGGTGATCAATGAGCAGTTCTTC | CASSLGGVINEQFF
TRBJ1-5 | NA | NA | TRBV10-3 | TGTGCCATCAGTGAGTCGATACAGGGAAGTGATCAGCCCCAGCATTTT | CAISESIQGSDQPQHF
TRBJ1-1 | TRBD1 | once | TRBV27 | TGTGCCAGCAGTCTAACAGGGGATATTAGGACTGAAGCTTTCTTT | CASSLTGDIRTEAFF
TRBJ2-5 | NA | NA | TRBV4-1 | TGCGCCAGCAGCCAGCCCTCCTTGAATAGAGAGACCCAGTACTTC | CASSQPSLNRETQYF
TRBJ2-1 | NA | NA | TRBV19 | TGTGCCAGTGGAAGAGGGAATTTGGGCAATGAGCAGTTCTTC | CASGRGNLGNEQFF
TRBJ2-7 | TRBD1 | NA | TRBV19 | TGTGCCAGTAGTATAGGGTCAGGGGGAACCTACGAGCAGTACTTC | CASSIGSGGTYEQYF
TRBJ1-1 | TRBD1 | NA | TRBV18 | TGTGCCAGCTCACCCGGGACAGGGCGGAACACTGAAGCTTTCTTT | CASSPGTGRNTEAFF
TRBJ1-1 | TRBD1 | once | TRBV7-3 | TGTGCCAGCAGCACAGGGGACGGGGAAGCTTTCTTT | CASSTGDGEAFF
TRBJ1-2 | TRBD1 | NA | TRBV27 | TGTGCCAGCAGTCCCAGGGGGAACTATGGCTACACCTTC | CASSPRGNYGYTF
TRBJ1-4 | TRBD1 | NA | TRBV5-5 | TGTGCCAGCAGCATCGCCGGGACAGGAGAAAAACTGTTTTTT | CASSIAGTGEKLFF
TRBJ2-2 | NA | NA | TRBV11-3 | TGTGCCAGCAGCTTAGATCCGGGCGGGGAGCTGTTTTTT | CASSLDPGGELFF
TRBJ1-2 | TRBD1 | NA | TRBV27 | TGTGCCAGCAGTCCCCTGGGACAGAATGGCTACACCTTC | CASSPLGQNGYTF
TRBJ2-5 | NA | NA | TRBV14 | TGTGCCAGCAGCCAAGTTCGGGACCAAGAGACCCAGTACTTC | CASSQVRDQETQYF
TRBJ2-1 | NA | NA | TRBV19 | TGTGCCAGTAGTATGATGGGGCGAGAGCAGTTCTTC | CASSMMGREQFF
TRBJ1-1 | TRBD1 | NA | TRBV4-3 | TGCGCCAGCAGCCAAGATGTCGGGACAGGGTTCACTGAAGCTTTCTTT | CASSQDVGTGFTEAFF
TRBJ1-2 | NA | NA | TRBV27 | TGTGCCAGCAGTTTATTCTCCAGGGATTCTAACTATGGCTACACCTTC | CASSLFSRDSNYGYTF
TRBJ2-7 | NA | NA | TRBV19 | TGTGCCAGTAGTATATCAGGGTACGAGCAGTACTTC | CASSISGYEQYF